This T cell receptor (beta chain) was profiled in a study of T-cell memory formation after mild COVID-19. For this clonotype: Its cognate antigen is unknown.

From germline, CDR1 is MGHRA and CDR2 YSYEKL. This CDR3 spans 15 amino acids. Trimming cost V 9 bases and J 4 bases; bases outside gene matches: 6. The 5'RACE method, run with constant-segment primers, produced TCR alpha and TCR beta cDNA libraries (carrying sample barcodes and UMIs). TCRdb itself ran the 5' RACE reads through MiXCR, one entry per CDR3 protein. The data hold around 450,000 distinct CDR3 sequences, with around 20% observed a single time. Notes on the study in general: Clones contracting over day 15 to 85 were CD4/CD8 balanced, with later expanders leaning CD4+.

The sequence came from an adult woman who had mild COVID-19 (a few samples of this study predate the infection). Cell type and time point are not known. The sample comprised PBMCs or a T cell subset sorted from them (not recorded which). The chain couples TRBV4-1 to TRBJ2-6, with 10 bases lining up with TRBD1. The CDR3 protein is CASSGTGAGANVLTF. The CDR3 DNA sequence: TGCGCCAGTAGCGGGACAGGGGCAGGGGCCAACGTCCTGACTTTC.